These T cell receptor beta chains were read from a single sample in a study of regulatory and conventional T cells in RAG deficiency. Libraries were prepared by immunoSEQ multiplex PCR; TCRdb keeps only in-frame clonotypes and omits some of them. Here the sample spans around 30,000 clones, 85% to 90% being singletons. The data also belong to a second study, concerning regulatory T cells.

The material sequenced was CD8+ T cells sorted from blood. The receptors originated from a human donor in good health. Each CDR3 is given with its conserved first and last residue. Fields, in order: CDR3 DNA, CDR3 protein, clone size, J gene, D gene, V gene. D genes are given only for firm matches. Size values are once, few and many counts, or a class for expanded clones, and some rows have none.

DNA: TGTGCCAGCAGTTACTCGCGGGGCCAAAACACCGGGGAGCTGTTTTTT; CDR3: CASSYSRGQNTGELFF; size: -; J: TRBJ2-2; D: -; V: TRBV6-6
DNA: TGTGCCAGCAGTTTAAAGGAAAAACTGTTTTTT; CDR3: CASSLKEKLFF; size: few; J: TRBJ1-4; D: -; V: TRBV28
DNA: TGTGCCAGTAGTATAACCCCCTATAAGGGGGACGAGCAGTACTTC; CDR3: CASSITPYKGDEQYF; size: -; J: TRBJ2-7; D: -; V: TRBV19
DNA: TGTGCCAGCAGCTTAAATGGAGTGGGGGGATTGACAGATACGCAGTATTTT; CDR3: CASSLNGVGGLTDTQYF; size: once; J: TRBJ2-3; D: -; V: TRBV11-2
DNA: TGTGCCAGCAGTTACTCTGACAGGTCAGATACGCAGTATTTT; CDR3: CASSYSDRSDTQYF; size: once; J: TRBJ2-3; D: -; V: TRBV6-5
DNA: TGTGCCAGCAGACTACAGGCCTCGAACACTGAAGCTTTCTTT; CDR3: CASRLQASNTEAFF; size: -; J: TRBJ1-1; D: -; V: TRBV7-9
DNA: TGTGCCAGCAGCTTAAATATAGACAGGGGGGGCCTTGGCTACACCTTC; CDR3: CASSLNIDRGGLGYTF; size: -; J: TRBJ1-2; D: TRBD1; V: TRBV7-9
DNA: TGTGCCAGCAGCCGGGACACGACTAATGAAAAACTGTTTTTT; CDR3: CASSRDTTNEKLFF; size: -; J: TRBJ1-4; D: -; V: TRBV7-9
DNA: TGTGCCAGCAGCTTTGGGGGTACCACAGATACGCAGTATTTT; CDR3: CASSFGGTTDTQYF; size: -; J: TRBJ2-3; D: -; V: TRBV7-3
DNA: TGTGCCAGCAGTTTTAATCTTGCTTACGAGCAGTACTTC; CDR3: CASSFNLAYEQYF; size: -; J: TRBJ2-7; D: -; V: TRBV28
DNA: TGCAGCGTGACTCACAGGGACAATGAGCAGTTCTTC; CDR3: CSVTHRDNEQFF; size: -; J: TRBJ2-1; D: -; V: TRBV29-1
DNA: TGTGCCAGCAGCCCGGCGGCTAGCGGGGGAACAGATACGCAGTATTTT; CDR3: CASSPAASGGTDTQYF; size: -; J: TRBJ2-3; D: TRBD2; V: TRBV5-6
DNA: TGTGCCAGCAGAGCAGACAGGATGAACACTGAAGCTTTCTTT; CDR3: CASRADRMNTEAFF; size: -; J: TRBJ1-1; D: -; V: TRBV6-5
DNA: TGTGCCAGCAGCTTGGTTGGGGTCTCCTACAATGAGCAGTTCTTC; CDR3: CASSLVGVSYNEQFF; size: -; J: TRBJ2-1; D: -; V: TRBV5-6
DNA: TGTGCCAGCAGTTACAGTGTGGCTACTGAGACCGGGGAGCTGTTTTTT; CDR3: CASSYSVATETGELFF; size: -; J: TRBJ2-2; D: -; V: TRBV6-5
DNA: TGTGCCAGCAGGGCCGACAGGTCCTACGAGCAGTACTTC; CDR3: CASRADRSYEQYF; size: -; J: TRBJ2-7; D: -; V: TRBV6-6
DNA: TGTGCCAGCAGCTTAGGTATTGGGGAAGGTGGCACTGAAGCTTTCTTT; CDR3: CASSLGIGEGGTEAFF; size: -; J: TRBJ1-1; D: -; V: TRBV13
DNA: TGTGCCAGCAGCTTAGAGGGGATCAATCAGCCCCAGCATTTT; CDR3: CASSLEGINQPQHF; size: -; J: TRBJ1-5; D: -; V: TRBV7-6
DNA: TGTGCCAGCAACCCAAGGGACAGCTTTAACACCGGGGAGCTGTTTTTT; CDR3: CASNPRDSFNTGELFF; size: -; J: TRBJ2-2; D: TRBD1; V: TRBV28
DNA: TGTGCCAGCAGTTTATCGGGGCCGGGACAGTACTACGAGCAGTACTTC; CDR3: CASSLSGPGQYYEQYF; size: -; J: TRBJ2-7; D: TRBD1; V: TRBV27
DNA: TGTGCCAGCAGTTTCGACACTGAAGCTTTCTTT; CDR3: CASSFDTEAFF; size: once; J: TRBJ1-1; D: -; V: TRBV28
DNA: TGTGCCAGCAGAGCAGACAGGCTGGATGTCTATGGCTACACCTTC; CDR3: CASRADRLDVYGYTF; size: -; J: TRBJ1-2; D: -; V: TRBV2
DNA: TGCAGCGTTGATACGGAGACGACTGAAGCTTTCTTT; CDR3: CSVDTETTEAFF; size: -; J: TRBJ1-1; D: -; V: TRBV29-1